One and the same sample provided the 22 T cell receptor beta chains below, sequenced in a study of blood T cells in healthy people across ages. Through a sample-barcoded 5' primer and a J-beta primer mix, a second PCR was run for roughly 6 to 12 cycles. TCRdb analysed the 5' RACE reads with MiXCR anew, one entry per CDR3 protein. Among about 1.6 million distinct CDR3 sequences listed, roughly 32% were seen once. The sequencing sample was made of blood. The receptors here all came from a woman aged 30 to 39 in good health.

This clonotype came up a few times. The chain combines TRBV18 with TRBJ2-7; TRBD2 matches 10 bases. Germline V gene data show CDR1 as KGHSH and CDR2 as LQKENI. The CDR3 consists of 15 residues. V was clipped by 2 bases and J by 4 bases; unmatched bases: 5. DNA for the CDR3: TGTGCCAGCTCACCAAGGGCTAGCGGGAGTTACGAGCAGTACTTC. Protein product: CASSPRASGSYEQYF.

This clonotype has just a few counts. The chain links TRBV24-1 to TRBJ1-1, with 10 bases that match TRBD1. CDR1 is KGHDR and CDR2 is SFDVKD in the germline V gene. The V segment lost 0 bases and the J segment 0 bases; nucleotides outside the gene matches: 0. CDR3 length: 16 residues. CDR3 loop: CATSDLGTGVNTEAFF. For the CDR3, the DNA is TGTGCCACCAGTGATTTGGGGACAGGGGTGAACACTGAAGCTTTCTTT.

Ten or more counts support this clonotype. This chain links TRBV29-1 with TRBJ2-1; D uncertain. V shed 8 bases and J shed 9 bases, with 17 bases lying between them. The CDR3 consists of 12 residues. Germline CDR1 SQVTM, CDR2 ANQGSEA. CDR3 loop: CSPRSLSGEQFF. The CDR3 DNA is TGCAGCCCACGATCACTTTCGGGTGAGCAGTTCTTC.

The chain combines TRBV3-1 with TRBJ2-5, with 9 bases matching TRBD2. Germline V gives CDR1 LGHDT, CDR2 YNNKEL (reference sequence). The CDR3 loop spans 15 amino acids. Trimming at V came to 1 base and at J to 7 bases, leaving 7 bases not matched to a gene. The CDR3 spells CASSQVAGGQGTQYF. CDR3 coding DNA: TGTGCCAGCAGCCAAGTGGCGGGGGGGCAGGGGACCCAGTACTTC.

This clonotype was seen repeatedly, ten times or more. CDR3 in DNA: TGCGCCAGCAGCCCGGGGACAGAGAGCTACGAGCAGTACTTC. The encoded protein is CASSPGTESYEQYF. V and J are TRBV5-1 and TRBJ2-7, with 7 bases lining up with TRBD1. The V segment lost 4 bases and the J segment 3 bases; nucleotides outside the gene matches: 7. Germline V gene data show CDR1 as SGHRS and CDR2 as YFSETQ. The CDR3 totals 14 residues.

This chain uses TRBV6-1 with TRBJ1-5; weak D call: TRBD1 (5 bases). Trimming pared 7 bases from V and 4 bases from J, leaving 11 bases between. The germline gives CDR1 MNHNS, CDR2 SASEGT. The CDR3 length is 13 residues. The CDR3 coding sequence is TGTGCCAGCAAGGAGACAGCAAATCAGCCCCAGCATTTT. This encodes CASKETANQPQHF.

This chain connects TRBV5-1 to TRBJ1-4, with 11 bases lining up with TRBD1. The CDR3 sequence is 16 residues long. Germline CDR1 SGHRS, CDR2 YFSETQ. With V trimmed by 2 bases and J by 5 bases, 5 bases remained unmatched. The CDR3 protein is CASSFTGQGANEKLFF. The DNA of the CDR3 is TGCGCCAGCAGCTTCACAGGACAGGGGGCGAATGAAAAACTGTTTTTT.

This clonotype has a count of ten or more. This chain links TRBV5-5 with TRBJ1-2, with D hard to call. Germline CDR1 SGHKS, CDR2 YYEKEE (reference sequence). V lost 2 bases and J lost 3, with 14 bases in between. The CDR3 is 15 amino acids. The CDR3 DNA reads as TGTGCCAGCAGCTTCGTCCAGGTTGGGGACTATGGCTACACCTTC. This sequence encodes CASSFVQVGDYGYTF. Based on the CDR3 plus reference TRBV5-5 and TRBJ1-2, the full variable domain is DAGVTQSPTHLIKTRGQQVTLRCSPISGHKSVSWYQQVLGQGPQFIFQYYEKEERGRGNFPDRFSARQFPNYSSELNVNALLLGDSALYLCASSFVQVGDYGYTFGSGTRLTVV.

Remarks on this clonotype: Compared with germline, one end of the junction differs, possibly owing to a read error. The rearrangement joins TRBV3-1 to TRBJ2-7; 12 nucleotides align to TRBD2. This CDR3 contains 18 residues. Germline lookup yields CDR1 LGHDT and CDR2 YNNKEL (reference sequence). The CDR3 DNA reads as TGTGCCAGCAGCCAAGGTATGACTAGCGGGAGAGGAGGTTACGAGCGGTACTTC. Residues: CASSQGMTSGRGGYERYF.

V gene TRBV5-1 combines with J gene TRBJ1-3; D is unresolved. The V end was cut by 2 bases, the J end by 1 base, with 7 bases between. CDR3 length: 14 amino acids. The V gene's germline CDR1 is SGHRS and CDR2 YFSETQ. CDR3 nucleotides: TGCGCCAGCAGCTTTGACGGATCTGGAAACACCATATATTTT. It encodes CASSFDGSGNTIYF.

This clonotype was counted at least ten times. The chain has TRBV29-1 and TRBJ2-4, with 9 bases identical to TRBD1. This CDR3 spans 13 amino acids. Germline assignment: CDR1 SQVTM and CDR2 ANQGSEA. V was clipped by 4 bases and J by 7 bases; unmatched bases: 5. The CDR3: CSVVGQGWNIQYF. As DNA, the CDR3 is TGCAGCGTTGTGGGACAGGGATGGAACATTCAGTACTTC.

This clonotype was detected a few times. The gene calls are TRBV5-1 and TRBJ2-3; the match to TRBD1 covers 8 bases. V gave up 1 base and J gave up 4 bases; unmatched junction bases: 8. Germline V gene lookup returns CDR1 SGHRS and CDR2 YFSETQ. The CDR3 contains 16 residues. The CDR3 protein is CASSLSQGAKADTQYF. The CDR3, as DNA: TGCGCCAGCAGCTTGAGTCAGGGGGCAAAAGCAGATACGCAGTATTTT.

With respect to this clonotype: One end of the junction does not line up with germline, which may come from a read error. This chain links TRBV12-3 or TRBV12-4 with TRBJ2-3; tentatively, D is TRBD1 or TRBD2 (5 bases each). This CDR3 is 15 amino acids long. The CDR3 reads CASIPSRVTADTEYF. CDR3 DNA sequence: TGTGCCAGCATCCCTAGCAGGGTGACAGCAGATACGGAGTATTTC.

The chain carries TRBV7-2 and TRBJ1-3; no clear D gene. V lost 2 bases and J lost 4, with 12 bases in between. This CDR3 contains 15 residues. Germline V gene data show CDR1 as SGHTA and CDR2 as FQGNSA. The CDR3 coding sequence is TGTGCCAGCAGCTTAACACCGTTTTCCGGAAACACCATATATTTT. It yields the protein CASSLTPFSGNTIYF.

About this clonotype: Mismatch with germline at one junction end may stem from a read error. The V and J genes are TRBV4-1 and TRBJ1-2, with TRBD1 matching 7 bases. The germline CDR1 and CDR2 sequences are MGHRA and YSYEKL. This CDR3 contains 15 residues. Here the CDR3 reads CASRGLRGMKYGCTF. The CDR3 bases are TGCGCCAGCAGGGGTCTCAGGGGGATGAAGTATGGCTGCACCTTC.

The chain links TRBV4-2 to TRBJ2-7, with a possible D match to TRBD2 (5 bases). Germline V gives CDR1 LGHNA, CDR2 YNFKEQ. This CDR3 comprises 15 residues. V lost 3 bases and J 6 bases, leaving 18 bases between the germline ends. CDR3 in DNA: TGTGCCAGCAGCCATATTACTAGGAGCTGGGCCGAGCAGTACTTC. The encoded protein is CASSHITRSWAEQYF.

The rearrangement joins TRBV5-1 to TRBJ2-4; D gene ambiguous. V was cut by 0 bases and J by 8 bases, with 18 bases left in between. Per the germline V gene, CDR1 is SGHRS and CDR2 is YFSETQ. This CDR3 contains 16 residues. The CDR3 DNA is TGCGCCAGCAGCTTGGGTTTTAAAGGGTCCGGAGACATTCAGTACTTC. Translation gives CASSLGFKGSGDIQYF.

The rearrangement links TRBV28 to TRBJ2-7; D possibly corresponds to TRBD2 (6 bases). Germline V gives CDR1 MDHEN, CDR2 SYDVKM. This CDR3 contains 14 residues. V gave up 3 bases and J gave up 0 bases, with 9 bases separating them. The CDR3 DNA is TGTGCCAGCAGTTTGTGGACTAACTCCTACGAGCAGTACTTC. Its translation is CASSLWTNSYEQYF.

This rearrangement joins TRBV5-1 to TRBJ2-2; 14 bases map to TRBD2. V was clipped by 3 bases and J by 5 bases; unmatched bases: 6. The CDR3 covers 17 residues. CDR1 and CDR2 (germline): SGHRS, YFSETQ. The CDR3 DNA reads as TGCGCCAGCAGCTGGATCGGGACTAGCGGGGGAACCGGGGAGCTGTTTTTT. Amino acid sequence: CASSWIGTSGGTGELFF.

This clonotype was detected a few times. This chain joins TRBV3-1 and TRBJ1-1; the D is unclear. The CDR3 covers 14 residues. The germline V gene encodes CDR1 LGHDT and CDR2 YNNKEL (reference sequence). The V gene lost 5 bases and the J gene lost 1 base, with 11 bases spanning the gap. The CDR3 DNA reads TGTGCCAGCAGCACCCGGACGGGGAACACTGAAGCTTTCTTT. This sequence encodes CASSTRTGNTEAFF.

This clonotype was recorded a few times. The J gene is TRBJ2-1, the V gene TRBV27; no clear D gene. The ends were cut back, 6 bases at V and 5 bases at J, with 14 bases in the middle. The CDR3 consists of 14 residues. The germline CDR1 and CDR2 sequences are MNHEY and SMNVEV (reference sequence). Written as DNA, the CDR3 is TGTGCCAGCAGGGGGATAGGGATTAACAATGAGCAGTTCTTC. It is translated as CASRGIGINNEQFF.

V and J are TRBV6-1 and TRBJ2-3; 12 bases are shared with TRBD2. CDR1 MNHNS and CDR2 SASEGT come from the germline V gene. The CDR3 is 16 amino acids. The V segment lost 6 bases and the J segment 5 bases; nucleotides outside the gene matches: 9. The CDR3 DNA is TGTGCCAGCAGAACCTTACTAGCGGGGGGAGTAGATACGCAGTATTTT. It translates to CASRTLLAGGVDTQYF.